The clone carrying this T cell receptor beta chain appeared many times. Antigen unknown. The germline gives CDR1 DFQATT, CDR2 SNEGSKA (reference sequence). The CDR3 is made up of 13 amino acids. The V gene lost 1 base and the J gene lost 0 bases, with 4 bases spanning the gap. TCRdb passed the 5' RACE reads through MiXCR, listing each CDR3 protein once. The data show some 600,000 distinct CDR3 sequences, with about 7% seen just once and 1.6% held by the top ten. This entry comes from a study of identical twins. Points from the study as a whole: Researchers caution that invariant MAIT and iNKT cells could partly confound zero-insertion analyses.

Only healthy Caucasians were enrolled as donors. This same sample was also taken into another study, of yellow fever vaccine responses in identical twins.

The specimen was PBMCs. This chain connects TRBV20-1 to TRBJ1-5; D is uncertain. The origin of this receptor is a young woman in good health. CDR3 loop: CSARVYSNQPQHF. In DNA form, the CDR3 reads TGCAGTGCTAGAGTTTATAGCAATCAGCCCCAGCATTTT.